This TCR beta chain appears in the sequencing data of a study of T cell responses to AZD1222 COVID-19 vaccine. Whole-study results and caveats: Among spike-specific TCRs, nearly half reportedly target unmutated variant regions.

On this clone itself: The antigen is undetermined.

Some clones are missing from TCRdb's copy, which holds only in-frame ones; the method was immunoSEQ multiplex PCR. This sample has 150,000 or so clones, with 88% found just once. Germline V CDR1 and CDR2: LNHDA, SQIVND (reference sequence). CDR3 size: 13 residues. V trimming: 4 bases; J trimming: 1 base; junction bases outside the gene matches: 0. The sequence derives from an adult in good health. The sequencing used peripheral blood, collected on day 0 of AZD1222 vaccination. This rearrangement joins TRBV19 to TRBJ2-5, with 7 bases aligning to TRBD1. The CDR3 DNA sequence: TGTGCCAGTAGTAGACAGGGCCAAGAGACCCAGTACTTC. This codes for CASSRQGQETQYF.